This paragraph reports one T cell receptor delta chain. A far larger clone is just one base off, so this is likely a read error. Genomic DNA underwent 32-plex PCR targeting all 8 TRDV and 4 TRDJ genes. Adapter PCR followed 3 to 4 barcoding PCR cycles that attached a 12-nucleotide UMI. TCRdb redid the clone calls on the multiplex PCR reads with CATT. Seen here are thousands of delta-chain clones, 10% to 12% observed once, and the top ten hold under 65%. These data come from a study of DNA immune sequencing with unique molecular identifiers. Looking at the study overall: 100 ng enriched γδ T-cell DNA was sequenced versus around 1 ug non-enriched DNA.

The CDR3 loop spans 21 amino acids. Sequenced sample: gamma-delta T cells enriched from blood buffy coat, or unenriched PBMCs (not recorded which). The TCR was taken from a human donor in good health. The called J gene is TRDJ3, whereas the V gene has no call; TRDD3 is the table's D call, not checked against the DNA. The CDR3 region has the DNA TGTGCCTGTGACACCCTTCTACGTACTGTGGGACCCTCCTGGGACACCCGACAGATGTTTTTC. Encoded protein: CACDTLLRTVGPSWDTRQMFF.